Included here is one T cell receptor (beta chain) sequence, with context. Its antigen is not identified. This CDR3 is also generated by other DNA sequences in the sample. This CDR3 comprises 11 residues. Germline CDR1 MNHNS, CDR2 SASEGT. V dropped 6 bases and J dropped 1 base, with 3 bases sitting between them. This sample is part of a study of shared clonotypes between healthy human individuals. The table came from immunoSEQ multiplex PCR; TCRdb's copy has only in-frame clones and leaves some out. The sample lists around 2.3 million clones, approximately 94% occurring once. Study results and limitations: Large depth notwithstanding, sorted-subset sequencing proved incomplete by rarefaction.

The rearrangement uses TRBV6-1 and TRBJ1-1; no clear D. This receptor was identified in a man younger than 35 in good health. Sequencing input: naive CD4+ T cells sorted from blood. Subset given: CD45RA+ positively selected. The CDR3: CASSENTEAFF. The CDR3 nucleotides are TGTGCCAGCAGCGAGAACACTGAAGCTTTCTTT.